These 7 T cell receptor beta chains came from one sample sequenced in a study of blood T cell repertoires in COVID-19. Libraries were prepared by immunoSEQ multiplex PCR; TCRdb keeps only in-frame clonotypes and omits some of them. The sample consists of over 300,000 clones, 75% to 90% of them appearing once. Material for sequencing was PBMCs or T cells enriched from blood (not recorded which). These TCRs come from a woman aged 40 to 50 who had recovered from COVID-19.

The gene calls are TRBV7-6 and TRBJ1-3; D may be TRBD1 (5 bases). Germline V gene lookup returns CDR1 SGHVS and CDR2 FNYEAQ. The ends were cut back, 1 base at V and 0 bases at J, with 13 bases in the middle. This CDR3 contains 17 residues. CDR3 in amino acids: CASSLVTDRSSGNTIYF. DNA for the CDR3: TGTGCCAGCAGCTTAGTGACAGATCGCAGCTCTGGAAACACCATATATTTT.

The genes are TRBV9 and TRBJ2-2, with D possibly TRBD1 on 6 matching bases. This CDR3 has 14 amino acids. V was shortened by 0 bases and J by 4 bases, with 7 bases between the two germline ends. Per the germline V gene, CDR1 is SGDLS and CDR2 is YYNGEE. The CDR3 spells CASSVGGGTGELFF. The CDR3 DNA is TGTGCCAGCAGCGTAGGAGGGGGCACCGGGGAGCTGTTTTTT.

The rearrangement joins TRBV7-2 to TRBJ2-1, with D perhaps matching TRBD2 (5 bases). The CDR3 is made up of 13 amino acids. Looked up from germline, CDR1 is SGHTA and CDR2 is FQGNSA. V lost 1 base to trimming and J lost 10 bases, with 11 bases between them. The CDR3 sequence is CASSLVSSGEQFF. CDR3 bases: TGTGCCAGCAGCTTAGTTTCCAGCGGAGAGCAGTTCTTC.

This sequence joins TRBV7-2 and TRBJ1-1, with 9 nucleotides matching TRBD1. The germline V gene has CDR1 SGHTA and CDR2 FQGNSA. This CDR3 has 17 residues. Unmatched junction bases numbered 11, after V lost 2 bases and J lost 4 bases. The CDR3 spells CASSLPPGQGYFTEAFF. CDR3 in DNA: TGTGCCAGCAGCTTACCCCCGGGACAGGGATATTTCACTGAAGCTTTCTTT.

V gene TRBV4-3 combines with J gene TRBJ1-5, with 8 bases identical to TRBD1. Per the germline V gene, CDR1 is LGHNA and CDR2 is YSLEER. The CDR3 covers 15 residues. V lost 5 bases and J lost 0; bases outside the gene matches: 3. DNA of the CDR3: TGCGCCAGCAGCATGACAGGGGATAGCAATCAGCCCCAGCATTTT. Translation: CASSMTGDSNQPQHF.

The chain links TRBV7-2 to TRBJ2-7; 13 nucleotides line up with TRBD2. Per the germline V gene, CDR1 is SGHTA and CDR2 is FQGNSA. The V segment lost 2 bases and the J segment 7 bases; nucleotides outside the gene matches: 5. The CDR3 spans 15 residues. CDR3 DNA sequence: TGTGCCAGCAGCTTAAACGGACTAGCGGGAGAGGAGCAGTACTTC. As protein: CASSLNGLAGEEQYF.

The chain is built from TRBV27 and TRBJ2-7; TRBD1 might be the D (6 bases). Trimming took 7 bases from V and 1 from J, leaving 14 bases between them. The V gene's germline CDR1 is MNHEY and CDR2 SMNVEV (reference sequence). The CDR3 length is 14 residues. DNA for the CDR3: TGTGCCAGCACCCCTGGGGGCCGATCCTACGAGCAGTACTTC. It yields the protein CASTPGGRSYEQYF.